Listed below are T cell receptor beta chains from one sample, sequenced in a study of cytomegalovirus exposure and HLA in healthy donors. Produced via immunoSEQ multiplex PCR; TCRdb's table is partial and in-frame only. The sample shows over 150,000 clones, roughly 84% of them seen only once. Sequenced sample: PBMCs. The receptors were sampled from a boy under 10 years old in good health and CMV-seronegative. CDR3s include the opening cysteine and the closing phenylalanine or tryptophan. The D gene is left open where the match is weak. The listing skips clone size in some rows; elsewhere it reads once, few, many or a size class.

j_gene	abundance	v_gene	d_gene	CDR3nt	CDR3aa
TRBJ2-5	.	TRBV19	TRBD2	TGTGCCAGCACGGGGGGAGGGGACCAAGAGACCCAGTACTTC	CASTGGGDQETQYF
TRBJ1-1	.	TRBV7-6	TRBD1	TGTGCCAGCAGCGTCAAGATCGGACAGGGTGGCACTGAAGCTTTCTTT	CASSVKIGQGGTEAFF
TRBJ2-1	.	TRBV21-1	.	TGTGCCAGCAGCAAAATGGACACTAACAATGAGCAGTTCTTC	CASSKMDTNNEQFF
TRBJ1-2	.	TRBV5-4	TRBD1	TGTGCCAGCAGCTTGGGGGGGACAGGGGGCGAAGCAGGCTACACCTTC	CASSLGGTGGEAGYTF
TRBJ1-4	.	TRBV27	.	TGTGCCAGCAGTTTCGGCAGGATCGGCCCAACTAATGAAAAACTGTTTTTT	CASSFGRIGPTNEKLFF
TRBJ2-1	.	TRBV29-1	TRBD2	TGCAGCGTTTTCCCGGGCGGTAGCGGGTTAAATGAGCAGTTCTTC	CSVFPGGSGLNEQFF
TRBJ1-1	few	TRBV6-6	.	TGTGCCAGCAGTTACCTAACAGGGAACACTGAAGCTTTCTTT	CASSYLTGNTEAFF
TRBJ1-2	.	TRBV6-5	.	TGTGCCAGCAGTTACTCATCGGGGGTCTATGGCTACACCTTC	CASSYSSGVYGYTF
TRBJ2-7	.	TRBV27	TRBD1	TGTGCCAGCAGTTTATCGACAGGGGGGTACTACGAGCAGTACTTC	CASSLSTGGYYEQYF
TRBJ1-5	.	TRBV28	.	TGTGCCAGCAGAACCGACATTAATCAGCCCCAGCATTTT	CASRTDINQPQHF
TRBJ2-3	.	TRBV19	TRBD1	TGTGCCAGTAGTATAAAGGGGACAGTCACAGATACGCAGTATTTT	CASSIKGTVTDTQYF
TRBJ2-5	.	TRBV10-3	TRBD1	TGTGCCATCAGTGAGTCGATTGGACAGGGAGAGACCCAGTACTTC	CAISESIGQGETQYF
TRBJ2-6	.	TRBV5-1	TRBD1	TGCGCCAGCAGCTCCGGGACAGGGGGCCCTAGGGGCTCTGGGGCCAACGTCCTGACTTTC	CASSSGTGGPRGSGANVLTF
TRBJ2-5	.	TRBV2	TRBD2	TGTGCCAGCGCGGGACTAGCGAGCCAAGAGACCCAGTACTTC	CASAGLASQETQYF
TRBJ2-5	.	TRBV7-2	TRBD2	TGTGCCAGCAGCTTAGTGTCTAGCGGGAGTAGGAAGACCCAGTACTTC	CASSLVSSGSRKTQYF
TRBJ1-3	.	TRBV7-2	.	TGTGCCAGCAGCTTAGGACAGGTTTATCGTCCTGGAAACACCATATATTTT	CASSLGQVYRPGNTIYF
TRBJ1-4	.	TRBV11-2	.	TGTGCCAGCAGCTCCGGGACGTTGGAGGGGGAAAAACTGTTTTTT	CASSSGTLEGEKLFF